Listed below are T cell receptor beta chains from one sample, sequenced in a study of blood T cell repertoires in COVID-19. Measured with immunoSEQ multiplex PCR; TCRdb has only the in-frame clones, and not every one. The sample lists a few hundred thousand clones, 80% to 90% occurring once. The sample consisted of peripheral blood. Every receptor here comes from a man aged 45-65 years with acute or convalescent COVID-19. Each CDR3 is given with its conserved first and last residue. D genes are given only for firm matches. Rows give clone size only sometimes, using once, few, many, or a class for an expanded clone.

J	V	D	size	CDR3	DNA
TRBJ1-1	TRBV7-9	TRBD1	NA	CASSHSGTVAEAFF	TGTGCCAGCAGCCACTCCGGGACAGTTGCTGAAGCTTTCTTT
TRBJ1-5	TRBV12-3/TRBV12-4	NA	NA	CASSFSGNQPQHF	TGTGCCAGCAGTTTTTCGGGCAATCAGCCCCAGCATTTT
TRBJ1-2	TRBV7-8	NA	NA	CASSPRTGNGYTF	TGTGCCAGCAGCCCTCGGACTGGGAATGGCTACACCTTC
TRBJ1-4	TRBV25-1	TRBD1	once	CASSEPDREKLFF	TGTGCCAGCAGTGAGCCCGACAGGGAGAAACTGTTTTTT
TRBJ1-5	TRBV7-9	NA	NA	CASSLPGDINQPQHF	TGTGCCAGCAGCTTACCAGGGGACATCAATCAGCCCCAGCATTTT
TRBJ1-1	TRBV6-5	TRBD1	few	CASSYTGTGAEAFF	TGTGCCAGCAGTTACACGGGGACAGGCGCTGAAGCTTTCTTT
TRBJ1-2	TRBV12-3/TRBV12-4	NA	NA	CASTNRTNYGYTF	TGTGCCAGCACAAACAGGACCAACTATGGCTACACCTTC
TRBJ1-1	TRBV7-2	NA	NA	CASSLALLQGEAFF	TGTGCCAGCAGCTTAGCGCTATTGCAGGGTGAAGCTTTCTTT
TRBJ1-2	TRBV19	NA	NA	CASSMTQTGYGYTF	TGTGCCAGTAGTATGACGCAAACAGGATATGGCTACACCTTC
TRBJ1-3	TRBV15	NA	NA	CATSRQGSGNTIYF	TGTGCCACCAGCAGACAGGGTTCTGGAAACACCATATATTTT
TRBJ1-2	TRBV6-6	NA	NA	CASTSDYGYTF	TGTGCCAGCACTTCGGACTATGGCTACACCTTC
TRBJ1-2	TRBV2	TRBD1	once	CASRGQVLANYGYTF	TGTGCCAGCAGGGGACAGGTATTAGCTAACTATGGCTACACCTTC
TRBJ1-5	TRBV7-2	NA	NA	CASSLAGRAGQPQHF	TGTGCCAGCAGCTTAGCGGGGAGGGCGGGTCAGCCCCAGCATTTT
TRBJ2-2	TRBV7-9	TRBD1	NA	CASRSGTGGSTGELFF	TGTGCCAGCAGGTCCGGGACAGGGGGTTCCACCGGGGAGCTGTTTTTT
TRBJ1-6	TRBV30	TRBD1	NA	CALTGQGNNSPLHF	TGTGCCTTAACGGGACAGGGGAATAATTCACCCCTCCACTTT
TRBJ1-4	TRBV25-1	NA	once	CASSTGILSTNEKLFF	TGTGCCAGCTCCACAGGAATCCTATCAACTAATGAAAAACTGTTTTTT
TRBJ2-1	TRBV4-2	NA	few	CASSQGTAVSSYNEQFF	TGTGCCAGCAGCCAAGGTACGGCGGTAAGCTCCTACAATGAGCAGTTCTTC
TRBJ1-1	TRBV7-9	NA	NA	CASSLGSVTEAFF	TGTGCCAGCAGCTTAGGTTCGGTGACTGAAGCTTTCTTT
TRBJ2-1	TRBV7-6	TRBD2	once	CASIGLAGGHEQFF	TGTGCCAGCATCGGCCTAGCGGGGGGACATGAGCAGTTCTTC
TRBJ1-1	TRBV25-1	TRBD1	NA	CASSRGGVAEAFF	TGTGCCAGCAGCCGAGGGGGCGTCGCTGAAGCTTTCTTT
TRBJ2-2	TRBV7-9	NA	NA	CASSELLTGELFF	TGTGCCAGCAGCGAGCTTCTCACCGGGGAGCTGTTTTTT
TRBJ2-2	TRBV4-2	NA	NA	CASSHHRIEADADTGELFF	TGTGCCAGCAGCCACCATCGAATCGAAGCGGACGCGGACACCGGGGAGCTGTTTTTT
TRBJ1-2	TRBV6-6	NA	once	CASSLSTANYGYTF	TGTGCCAGCAGTCTTTCGACAGCCAACTATGGCTACACCTTC
TRBJ2-5	TRBV6-5	NA	NA	CASSYSRTAQETQYF	TGTGCCAGCAGTTACTCCCGGACAGCGCAAGAGACCCAGTACTTC
TRBJ1-2	TRBV6-5	NA	NA	CASTRGDMLYGYTF	TGTGCCAGCACCCGTGGGGACATGCTATATGGCTACACCTTC
TRBJ1-4	TRBV5-5	TRBD1	NA	CASSYPGQGASNEKLFF	TGTGCCAGCAGCTATCCGGGACAGGGGGCCTCAAATGAAAAACTGTTTTTT
TRBJ1-5	TRBV5-8	TRBD1	NA	CASFRDRQIRNQPQHF	TGTGCCAGCTTCCGGGACAGGCAAATTCGCAATCAGCCCCAGCATTTT
TRBJ2-7	TRBV10-3	NA	NA	CAISESHRSSYEQYF	TGTGCCATCAGTGAGTCACACAGGAGCTCCTACGAGCAGTACTTC
TRBJ1-2	TRBV13	NA	NA	CASSPRTDLNYGYTF	TGTGCCAGCAGCCCCCGGACAGACCTCAACTATGGCTACACCTTC
TRBJ2-2	TRBV6-5	TRBD1	NA	CASGRTGGTPGELFF	TGTGCCAGCGGCCGGACAGGTGGGACCCCCGGGGAGCTGTTTTTT
TRBJ2-1	TRBV18	NA	NA	CASSHRDSNNEQFF	TGTGCCAGCTCACACCGGGACTCCAACAATGAGCAGTTCTTC
TRBJ1-3	TRBV19	TRBD1	NA	CASSTGTGGNTIYF	TGTGCCAGTAGTACAGGGACAGGGGGAAACACCATATATTTT
TRBJ2-1	TRBV7-6	TRBD1	NA	CASSLVETGDEQFF	TGTGCCAGCAGCTTAGTTGAGACAGGGGACGAGCAGTTCTTC
TRBJ2-7	TRBV5-6	NA	NA	CASSSYNILAEQYF	TGTGCCAGCAGTAGCTATAACATCCTGGCCGAGCAGTACTTC
TRBJ1-2	TRBV19	NA	NA	CASSIDQRRNGYTF	TGTGCCAGTAGTATAGATCAACGGCGGAATGGCTACACCTTC
TRBJ1-1	TRBV19	NA	NA	CASSMGVRGLMNTEAFF	TGTGCCAGTAGTATGGGGGTAAGGGGACTCATGAACACTGAAGCTTTCTTT
TRBJ1-2	TRBV7-9	NA	once	CASTLFRGGGPNYGYTF	TGTGCCAGCACCTTGTTCCGAGGGGGGGGTCCTAACTATGGCTACACCTTC
TRBJ1-6	TRBV6-5	NA	once	CASSYRGGNSPLHF	TGTGCCAGCAGTTACCGGGGGGGGAATTCACCCCTCCACTTT
TRBJ1-5	TRBV7-9	TRBD1	few	CASSLGQGVPTLHNQPQHF	TGTGCCAGCAGCTTAGGCCAGGGGGTACCGACTCTTCACAATCAGCCCCAGCATTTT
TRBJ2-7	TRBV21-1	NA	NA	CASSKPPWRGLSYEQYF	TGTGCCAGCAGCAAACCCCCTTGGCGGGGGTTATCCTACGAGCAGTACTTC
TRBJ2-5	TRBV3-1/TRBV3-2	TRBD2	NA	CASSQGPGLAGGDWYF	TGTGCCAGCAGCCAAGGCCCGGGACTAGCGGGGGGGGATTGGTACTTC
TRBJ2-4	TRBV5-1	NA	NA	CASARDKNIQYF	TGCGCCAGCGCACGGGACAAAAACATTCAGTACTTC
TRBJ2-7	TRBV6-6	NA	NA	CASSYSLTYEQYF	TGTGCCAGCAGTTACTCGCTGACTTACGAGCAGTACTTC
TRBJ2-1	TRBV5-6	TRBD1	NA	CASSPQGQVYNEQFF	TGTGCCAGCAGCCCCCAGGGACAGGTGTACAATGAGCAGTTCTTC
TRBJ1-2	TRBV5-4	NA	NA	CASSLGGAPNYGYTF	TGTGCCAGCAGCTTAGGAGGAGCCCCTAACTATGGCTACACCTTC
TRBJ2-7	TRBV6-5	TRBD1	NA	CASSYSPGTGYYEQYF	TGTGCCAGCAGTTACTCGCCCGGGACAGGATACTACGAGCAGTACTTC